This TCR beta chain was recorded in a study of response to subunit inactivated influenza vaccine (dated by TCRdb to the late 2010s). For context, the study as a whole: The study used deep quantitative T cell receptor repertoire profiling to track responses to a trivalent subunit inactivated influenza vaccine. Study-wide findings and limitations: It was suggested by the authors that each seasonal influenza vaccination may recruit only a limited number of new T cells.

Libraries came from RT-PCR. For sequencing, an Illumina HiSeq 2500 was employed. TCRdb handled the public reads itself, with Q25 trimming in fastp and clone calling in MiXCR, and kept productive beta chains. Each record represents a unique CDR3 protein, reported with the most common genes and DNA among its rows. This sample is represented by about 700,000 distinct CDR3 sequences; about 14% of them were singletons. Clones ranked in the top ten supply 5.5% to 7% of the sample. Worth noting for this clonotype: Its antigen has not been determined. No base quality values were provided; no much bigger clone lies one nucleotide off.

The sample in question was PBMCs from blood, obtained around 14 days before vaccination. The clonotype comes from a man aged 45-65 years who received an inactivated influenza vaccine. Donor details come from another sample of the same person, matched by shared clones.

CDR3 region: CASRGGQSQETQYF. In nucleotides, the sequence is TGTGCCAGCAGAGGTGGACAGTCCCAAGAGACCCAGTACTTC. The sequence joins TRBV6-1 to TRBJ2-5; the D gene is perhaps TRBD1, from 6 matching bases. The CDR3, cysteine through phenylalanine, is 14 amino acids long. The retained sequence is limited to the CDR3, 42 bases, with the frame set at the first base. For CDR1 and CDR2, the germline V gene lists MNHNS and SASEGT. The germline ends are 12 bases apart after V is trimmed by 6 bases and J by 1 base.